The text below deals with one T cell receptor beta chain. The antigen remains unidentified. This sample stems from a study of cytomegalovirus exposure and HLA in healthy donors. The wider study: About 82 million unique TCRs from HLA-typed donors were held in an early release of data. Points from the study as a whole: In vitro testing confirmed a few CMV-associated chains as specific for CMV antigens. In a later analysis, most CMV-associated TCR beta chains appeared HLA-restricted. Earlier results showed most TCR beta V segments being productive about 87% or about 30% of the time.

PCR employed 60 Vbeta and 13 Jbeta primers. Some clones are missing from TCRdb's copy, which holds only in-frame ones; the method was immunoSEQ multiplex PCR. This table holds about 130,000 clones, 60% to 80% found once. Material: PBMCs. The sequence came from a man aged 30-40 years in good health and CMV-seronegative.

The CDR3 sequence: CASSFSGWYTQYF. CDR3 bases: TGTGCCAGCAGCTTTTCCGGGTGGTATACGCAGTATTTT. This chain joins TRBV7-9 and TRBJ2-3; no definite D call. Deletions cut 3 bases from V and 7 bases from J, with 11 bases between. Per germline, CDR1 SEHNR and CDR2 FQNEAQ (reference sequence). The CDR3 consists of 13 residues.